Presented here are 14 T cell receptor beta chains from one specimen sequenced in a study of early T cells in non-severe SARS-CoV-2 infection. TCRdb fed the 5' RACE reads into MiXCR, producing one record per CDR3 protein. The sample records 97,000 or so distinct CDR3 sequences, less than 15% being singletons. The specimen sequenced was whole blood. These receptors were collected from an adult who was a healthcare worker with PCR-confirmed SARS-CoV-2 infection or an uninfected control (not recorded which).

This clonotype was seen once. A much larger clone differs from this one at a single base, so this may be a read error. The chain carries TRBV28 and TRBJ2-7; D unresolved. The CDR3 is made up of 13 amino acids. Germline CDR1 and CDR2: MDHEN and SYDVKM. The V end lost 7 bases, the J end lost 2 bases, and 12 bases lay between the germline ends. The CDR3 loop is CASNGQSAYEQYF. The CDR3 region has the DNA TGTGCCAGCAATGGGCAGAGCGCCTACGAGCAGTACTTC.

This clonotype was seen repeatedly, ten times or more. The V gene is TRBV5-4, the J gene TRBJ1-5; a weak D match, TRBD1 (5 bases). The CDR3 runs 13 residues. CDR1 and CDR2 from the germline V gene are SGHNT and YYREEE (reference sequence). Trimming pared 0 bases from V and 9 bases from J, leaving 10 bases between. The CDR3 region has the DNA TGTGCCAGCAGCTTGGGGGGCGAAGGGCCCCAGCATTTT. It translates to CASSLGGEGPQHF. Based on the CDR3 plus reference TRBV5-4 and TRBJ1-5, the full variable domain is ETGVTQSPTHLIKTRGQQVTLRCSSQSGHNTVSWYQQALGQGPQFIFQYYREEENGRGNFPPRFSGLQFPNYSSELNVNALELDDSALYLCASSLGGEGPQHFGDGTRLSIL.

The rearrangement links TRBV2 to TRBJ2-2, with no clear D. The CDR3 length is 12 residues. V lost 10 bases and J lost 5, with 11 bases in between. The V gene's germline CDR1 is SNHLY and CDR2 FYNNEI. CDR3 nucleotides: TGTGCCACGAGCCAGCCAACCGGGGAGCTGTTTTTT. As protein: CATSQPTGELFF.

This clonotype was observed at least ten times. The rearrangement joins TRBV21-1 to TRBJ1-1; the D call of TRBD1 is as the table states it, not checked on the DNA. TRBV21-1 is recorded as a pseudogene. This CDR3 has 13 amino acids. Here the CDR3 reads CASSKGANTEAFF. The CDR3 DNA is TGTGCCAGCAGCAAGGGGGCGAACACTGAAGCTTTCTTT.

The chain recombines TRBV14 with TRBJ2-5, with TRBD1 matching 7 bases. The CDR3 sequence is 14 residues long. Germline V gene data show CDR1 as SGHDN and CDR2 as FVKESK. V lost 4 bases to trimming and J lost 4 bases; unmatched junction nucleotides: 6. As DNA, the CDR3 is TGTGCCAGCAGCCTCACAGGGGCTCGAGAGACCCAGTACTTC. Translation: CASSLTGARETQYF.

This clonotype was seen a handful of times. The chain joins TRBV6-2 or TRBV6-3 to TRBJ2-2; the D gene is possibly TRBD2 (6 bases). Germline-derived CDR1 and CDR2 are MNHEY and SVGEGT. The CDR3 runs 17 residues. The V end lost 10 bases, the J end lost 6 bases, and 27 bases lay between the germline ends. CDR3 protein: CATQALPGRETAGELFF. The CDR3 region has the DNA TGTGCCACCCAGGCCCTCCCCGGGAGAGAGACAGCCGGGGAGCTGTTTTTT.

This clonotype was recorded a few times. The chain carries TRBV24-1 and TRBJ2-1; TRBD1 or TRBD2 may be the D gene (5 bases each). The germline V gene has CDR1 KGHDR and CDR2 SFDVKD. Trimming cost V 4 bases and J 8 bases, with 26 bases left between them. The CDR3 length is 18 residues. CDR3 in DNA: TGTGCCACCAGTGACCCCAGCGGAGTTGGGGGTTGGAACGATGAGCAGTTCTTC. Translation: CATSDPSGVGGWNDEQFF.

The chain carries TRBV13 and TRBJ2-1, with TRBD2 matching over 9 bases. The trim removed 0 bases at V and 8 bases at J, leaving 5 bases unmatched. The CDR3 is made up of 15 amino acids. The V gene's germline CDR1 is PRHDT and CDR2 FYEKMQ (reference sequence). In DNA form, the CDR3 reads TGTGCCAGCAGCTTAGGCCGAGGCGGGAGGGATGAGCAGTTCTTC. Translation: CASSLGRGGRDEQFF.

The gene calls are TRBV20-1 and TRBJ2-7; possible D gene TRBD1, 6 bases. The V end lost 5 bases, the J end lost 1 base, and 6 bases lay between the germline ends. Looked up from germline, CDR1 is DFQATT and CDR2 is SNEGSKA (reference sequence). CDR3 length: 11 residues. CDR3 sequence reads: CSAGQSYEQYF. CDR3 DNA: TGCAGTGCTGGACAGTCCTACGAGCAGTACTTC.

In its sample, this clonotype was seen many times. The chain joins TRBV5-1 to TRBJ2-7; D ambiguous. The CDR3 loop spans 13 amino acids. From germline, CDR1 is SGHRS and CDR2 YFSETQ. V was trimmed by 1 base and J by 2 bases, leaving 7 bases between them. Here the CDR3 reads CASSLIPTYEQYF. CDR3 DNA: TGCGCCAGCAGCTTGATCCCTACCTACGAGCAGTACTTC.

The chain combines TRBV7-9 with TRBJ2-5; D perhaps matches TRBD2 (6 bases). V was cut by 3 bases and J by 5 bases, with 16 bases left in between. The germline gives CDR1 SEHNR, CDR2 FQNEAQ (reference sequence). The length of the CDR3 is 15 residues. CDR3 in amino acids: CASSLPVSGGETQYF. The CDR3 region has the DNA TGTGCCAGCAGCTTGCCGGTTAGCGGAGGGGAGACCCAGTACTTC.

This clonotype was picked up many times. The V gene is TRBV6-1, the J gene TRBJ2-5; D may be TRBD2 (6 bases). The germline V gene encodes CDR1 MNHNS and CDR2 SASEGT. The CDR3 loop spans 12 amino acids. Trimming cost V 8 bases and J 3 bases, with 10 bases left between them. The CDR3 reads CASRAGKETQYF. CDR3 sequence (DNA): TGTGCCAGCCGGGCGGGAAAAGAGACCCAGTACTTC.

This clonotype was seen a handful of times. The rearrangement links TRBV18 to TRBJ1-3; no clear D gene. Germline CDR1 KGHSH, CDR2 LQKENI. The CDR3 totals 17 residues. V was trimmed by 0 bases and J by 0 bases, leaving 12 bases between them. CDR3 nucleotides: TGTGCCAGCTCACCACCGCCGGTCAGCCGCTCTGGAAACACCATATATTTT. Translated: CASSPPPVSRSGNTIYF.

This clonotype was recorded at least ten times. The chain recombines TRBV28 with TRBJ2-1; 7 nucleotides match TRBD1. The CDR3 extends over 14 amino acids. V gave up 6 bases and J gave up 3 bases; unmatched junction bases: 5. Germline assignment: CDR1 MDHEN and CDR2 SYDVKM. CDR3 bases: TGTGCCAGCAGAGTCACAGGGGACTACAATGAGCAGTTCTTC. Encoded protein: CASRVTGDYNEQFF.